Below are 19 T cell receptor beta chains sequenced from a single sample in a study of blood T cell repertoires in COVID-19. Sequencing used immunoSEQ multiplex PCR; TCRdb keeps in-frame clones, though not all of them. The sample has about 290,000 clones, 85% to 90% seen once. The sequenced material came from peripheral blood. The receptors come from a woman aged 25 to 39 with COVID-19, enrolled during active disease.

This chain links TRBV5-1 with TRBJ2-2; 8 bases line up with TRBD2. V shed 5 bases and J 6 bases; nucleotides not matched to a gene: 9. In germline, CDR1 is SGHRS, CDR2 YFSETQ. The CDR3 length is 15 residues. CDR3 sequence: CASSSLAAGSGELFF. The CDR3 bases are TGCGCCAGCAGTTCACTAGCGGCTGGGTCCGGGGAGCTGTTTTTT.

The J gene is TRBJ2-3, the V gene TRBV14; weak D call: TRBD2 (5 bases). The CDR3 covers 17 residues. Trimming shortened V by 0 bases and J by 0 bases, and 13 bases separated the two germline ends. Germline CDR1 reads SGHDN; CDR2 reads FVKESK. The CDR3 reads CASSQDDFGGSTDTQYF. CDR3 sequence (DNA): TGTGCCAGCAGCCAAGATGATTTTGGCGGGAGCACAGATACGCAGTATTTT.

The DNA of the CDR3 is TGTGCCAGCAGTTATCTGGCAACGAATCAGCCCCAGCATTTT. Amino acid sequence: CASSYLATNQPQHF. This chain joins TRBV6-6 and TRBJ1-5; no firm D call. V gave up 3 bases and J gave up 4 bases, with 10 bases separating them. From germline, CDR1 is MNHNY and CDR2 SVGAGI (reference sequence). CDR3 size: 14 residues.

The gene calls are TRBV7-2 and TRBJ2-3, with D perhaps TRBD1 (5 bases). V lost 6 bases to trimming and J lost 7 bases, with 17 bases between them. Germline V gene data show CDR1 as SGHTA and CDR2 as FQGNSA. The CDR3 spans 14 residues. As DNA, the CDR3 is TGTGCCAGCAGTCCTCTCTCAGGGTCCAATACGCAGTATTTT. Its translation: CASSPLSGSNTQYF.

V usage is TRBV4-1 and J usage is TRBJ1-2; D is unclear. The CDR3 sequence is 16 residues long. V shed 1 base and J shed 6 bases, with 18 bases lying between them. The germline V gene has CDR1 MGHRA and CDR2 YSYEKL. For the CDR3, the DNA is TGCGCCAGCAGCCAAGCCGGTACCCCTATGAACGATGGCTACACCTTC. Its protein is CASSQAGTPMNDGYTF.

The V call is TRBV7-9, the J call TRBJ2-5, with TRBD2 matching 10 bases. The CDR3 is 15 residues long. V shed 3 bases and J 3 bases; nucleotides not matched to a gene: 4. Per the germline V gene, CDR1 is SEHNR and CDR2 is FQNEAQ (reference sequence). Written as DNA, the CDR3 is TGTGCCAGCAGCTTGAGGACTAGCGGAAAAGAGACCCAGTACTTC. The encoded protein is CASSLRTSGKETQYF.

The chain uses TRBV2 and TRBJ1-2, with no clear D. The CDR3 has 13 amino acids. The germline gives CDR1 SNHLY, CDR2 FYNNEI. Trimming cost V 2 bases and J 6 bases, with 10 bases left between them. CDR3 in DNA: TGTGCCAGCAGTGAAAGACGGGTAGATGGCTACACCTTC. Its protein is CASSERRVDGYTF.

V usage is TRBV6-4 and J usage is TRBJ1-4, with TRBD1 matching over 10 bases. The germline V gene encodes CDR1 MRHNA and CDR2 SNTAGT. The CDR3 consists of 13 residues. V dropped 8 bases and J dropped 7; count of bases not matched to a gene: 4. The CDR3 is CASSRDRGEKLFF. The CDR3 DNA reads as TGTGCCAGCTCCCGGGACAGGGGTGAAAAACTGTTTTTT.

The chain links TRBV7-9 to TRBJ2-5; 9 nucleotides align to TRBD2. Germline V CDR1 and CDR2: SEHNR, FQNEAQ (reference sequence). The length of the CDR3 is 13 residues. The junction had 4 bases not matched to a gene; V was cut back by 8 bases and J by 3 bases. Here the CDR3 DNA reads TGTGCCAGCCAGCGGGGGGCTGAAGAGACCCAGTACTTC. Amino acid sequence: CASQRGAEETQYF.

The chain combines TRBV6-5 with TRBJ2-7; 8 nucleotides align to TRBD1. Per germline, CDR1 MNHEY and CDR2 SVGAGI. The CDR3 covers 14 residues. The V gene end was trimmed by 6 bases and the J gene end by 3 bases; junction bases not matched to a gene: 7. CDR3 protein: CASRKQGTGYEQYF. The CDR3 DNA is TGTGCCAGCAGGAAACAGGGGACAGGCTACGAGCAGTACTTC.

The V gene is TRBV5-6, the J gene TRBJ1-2; D possibly corresponds to TRBD1 (5 bases). Trimming took off 2 bases at V and 2 bases at J, with 10 bases between the two ends. The CDR3 covers 14 residues. Germline V CDR1 and CDR2: SGHDT, YYEEEE. CDR3 bases: TGTGCCAGCAGCTTCGACAGAGGAAACTATGGCTACACCTTC. Protein: CASSFDRGNYGYTF.

The chain is built from TRBV4-1 and TRBJ2-1; weak D call: TRBD1 (5 bases). The CDR3 consists of 14 residues. From germline, CDR1 is MGHRA and CDR2 YSYEKL. Trimming removed 2 bases from V and 5 bases from J, with 10 bases in between. CDR3 residues: CASSQIDSHNEQFF. In nucleotides, the CDR3 is TGCGCCAGCAGCCAAATTGACAGCCACAATGAGCAGTTCTTC.

The rearrangement joins TRBV29-1 to TRBJ2-3, with D maybe TRBD2 (6 bases). With 6 bases removed from V and 7 bases from J, the gap between germline ends came to 17 bases. CDR3 length equals 13 residues. The germline gives CDR1 SQVTM, CDR2 ANQGSEA. The CDR3 spells CSVATDGGNTQYF. CDR3 coding DNA: TGCAGCGTGGCGACGGACGGAGGGAATACGCAGTATTTT.

The J gene is TRBJ1-1, the V gene TRBV5-1; no reliable D call. This CDR3 has 13 residues. The germline V and J ends were trimmed by 0 bases and 5 bases, with 8 bases remaining between them. Germline CDR1 SGHRS, CDR2 YFSETQ. This CDR3 is CASSLGEVTEAFF. The CDR3, as DNA: TGCGCCAGCAGCTTGGGAGAGGTTACTGAAGCTTTCTTT.

The gene calls are TRBV2 and TRBJ2-5, with D perhaps matching TRBD2 (5 bases). Germline V lookup: CDR1 SNHLY, CDR2 FYNNEI. The CDR3 extends over 13 amino acids. The V and J ends lost 8 bases and 2 bases respectively, with 12 bases between them. The CDR3 spells CASERGRQETQYF. The CDR3 nucleotides read TGTGCCAGCGAACGGGGTCGTCAAGAGACCCAGTACTTC.

The V and J genes are TRBV6-4 and TRBJ2-5, with 9 bases fitting TRBD1. CDR3 length equals 14 residues. Germline assignment: CDR1 MRHNA and CDR2 SNTAGT. V lost 4 bases, J lost 3 bases, and 3 bases stayed unmatched. This CDR3 reads CASSGTGAKETQYF. The DNA of the CDR3 is TGTGCCAGCAGTGGGACAGGGGCAAAAGAGACCCAGTACTTC.

V is TRBV11-3 and J is TRBJ2-5; TRBD1 aligns across 8 bases. V dropped 5 bases and J dropped 5; count of bases not matched to a gene: 16. Per the germline V gene, CDR1 is SGHNT and CDR2 is YENEEA. The CDR3 covers 17 residues. CDR3 sequence reads: CASSPGRFQGAGETQYF. For the CDR3, the DNA is TGTGCCAGCAGCCCGGGACGATTCCAGGGGGCAGGGGAGACCCAGTACTTC.

The genes are TRBV10-2 and TRBJ1-1, with D perhaps matching TRBD1 (6 bases). Trimming stripped 9 bases from V and 0 bases from J, with 14 bases between. This CDR3 has 14 amino acids. From germline, CDR1 is WSHSY and CDR2 SAAADI. Here the CDR3 DNA reads TGCGCCAGTAGGCAGGGGAGCATGAACACTGAAGCTTTCTTT. It translates to CASRQGSMNTEAFF.

The gene calls are TRBV15 and TRBJ2-5, with D possibly TRBD1 on 6 matching bases. This CDR3 is built from 14 residues. Germline CDR1 is LNHNV and CDR2 is YYDKDF (reference sequence). The ends were cut back, 0 bases at V and 6 bases at J, with 11 bases in the middle. CDR3 sequence (DNA): TGTGCCACCAGCAGAGATAGGGGGTGGAAGACCCAGTACTTC. This encodes CATSRDRGWKTQYF. Together with reference TRBV15 and TRBJ2-5, the CDR3 gives the full variable domain: DAMVIQNPRYQVTQFGKPVTLSCSQTLNHNVMYWYQQKSSQAPKLLFHYYDKDFNNEADTPDNFQSRRPNTSFCFLDIRSPGLGDTAMYLCATSRDRGWKTQYFGPGTRLLVL.